This passage covers 3 T cell receptor beta chains from one sample sequenced in a study of immune heterogeneity within non-small cell lung tumors. TCR beta CDR3 amplification used multiplex PCR with 32 V and 13 J primers. One entry per CDR3 protein, called by TCRdb with MiXCR from the multiplex PCR reads. The data show 15,000 or so distinct CDR3 sequences, less than 35% seen once. Template material for each sample was 550 to 700 ng of bulk tumor genomic DNA. Several biopsies per primary tumor, spaced far apart, were taken during surgery. These patients got curative surgery after being newly diagnosed with untreated non-small cell lung cancer. The sample was lung tumor tissue. The receptors originated from a man aged 35 to 55 with non-small cell lung cancer.

By proportion, this clonotype is medium-sized. The V and J genes are TRBV2 and TRBJ1-2; TRBD1 agrees at 8 bases. The junction had 4 bases not matched to a gene; V was cut back by 6 bases and J by 4 bases. CDR3 length: 13 residues. CDR1 is SNHLY, CDR2 FYNNEI, per germline. In DNA, the CDR3 is TGTGCCAGCAGCGTCACAGGGGGCTATGGCTACACCTTC. It encodes CASSVTGGYGYTF. The full variable domain, rest sourced from reference TRBV2 and TRBJ1-2, is EPEVTQTPSHQVTQMGQEVILRCVPISNHLYFYWYRQILGQKVEFLVSFYNNEISEKSEIFDDQFSVERPDGSNFTLKIRSTKLEDSAMYFCASSVTGGYGYTFGSGTRLTVV.

This rearrangement joins TRBV2 to TRBJ2-5, with no clear D. In germline, CDR1 is SNHLY, CDR2 FYNNEI. The germline V and J ends were trimmed by 5 bases and 0 bases, with 10 bases remaining between them. There are 14 residues in the CDR3. The CDR3 here is CASSPRLDQETQYF. The CDR3 DNA reads as TGTGCCAGCAGTCCTCGTCTTGACCAAGAGACCCAGTACTTC.

This clonotype was seen ten or more times. The rearrangement joins TRBV10-3 to TRBJ2-7; a possible D gene is TRBD1 (7 bases). CDR3 length: 13 amino acids. The germline V gene encodes CDR1 ENHRY and CDR2 SYGVKD. V lost 4 bases and J lost 3, with 10 bases in between. The CDR3 nucleotides read TGTGCCATCAGTGGACAGGGAGGCTACGAGCAGTACTTC. Its protein product is CAISGQGGYEQYF.